This T cell receptor (beta chain) is drawn from a study of blood T cell repertoires in COVID-19. This table comes from immunoSEQ multiplex PCR, and its TCRdb copy is limited to in-frame clones, with some not included. The data contain some 270,000 clones, about four fifths of them singletons. Trimming pared 0 bases from V and 3 bases from J, leaving 8 bases between. Germline V gene lookup returns CDR1 LGHNA and CDR2 YNFKEQ. The CDR3 covers 15 residues. This TCR was sampled from a middle-aged man who had recovered from COVID-19. The sequencing input was PBMCs or T cells enriched from blood (not recorded which). This chain uses TRBV4-2 with TRBJ1-4; D unclear. The CDR3 region is CASSQDAVSNEKLFF. As DNA, the CDR3 is TGTGCCAGCAGCCAAGATGCGGTTTCTAATGAAAAACTGTTTTTT.